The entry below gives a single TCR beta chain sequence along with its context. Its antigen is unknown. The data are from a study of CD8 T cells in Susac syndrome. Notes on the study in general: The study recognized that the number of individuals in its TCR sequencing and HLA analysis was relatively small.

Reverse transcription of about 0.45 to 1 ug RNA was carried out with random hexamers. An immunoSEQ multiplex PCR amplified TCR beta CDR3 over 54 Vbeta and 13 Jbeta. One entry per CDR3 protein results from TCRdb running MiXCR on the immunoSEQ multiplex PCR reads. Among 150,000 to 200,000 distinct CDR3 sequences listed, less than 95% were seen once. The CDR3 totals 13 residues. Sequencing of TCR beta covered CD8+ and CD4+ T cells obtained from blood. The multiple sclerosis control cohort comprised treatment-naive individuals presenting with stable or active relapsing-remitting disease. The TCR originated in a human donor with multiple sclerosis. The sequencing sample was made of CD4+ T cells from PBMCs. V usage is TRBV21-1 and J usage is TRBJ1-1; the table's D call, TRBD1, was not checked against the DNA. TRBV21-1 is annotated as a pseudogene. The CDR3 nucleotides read TGTGCCAGCAGCAAAGTTGCAGGGACTGAAGCTTTCTTT. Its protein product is CASSKVAGTEAFF.